This T cell receptor beta chain was profiled in a study of CD8+ T cells in alopecia areata. Across the study: Those treated were given oral tofacitinib at 5 to 10 mg twice daily. Points from the study as a whole: Lesional tissue from the scalp (especially in alopecia totalis/universalis) showed higher clonality than normal scalp.

V was trimmed by 0 bases and J by 0 bases, leaving 7 bases between them. The germline gives CDR1 MGHDK, CDR2 SYGVNS. The CDR3 sequence is 15 residues long. Reverse transcription of extracted RNA yielded cDNA, which provided the sequencing template. Repertoires were generated with immunoSEQ multiplex PCR, while TCRdb's copy carries only in-frame clones and drops some. The sample consists of 150,000 to 200,000 clones, approximately 61% of them appearing once. Treatment here: oral pan-JAK inhibitor, 5-10 mg twice daily. Concerning this clone itself: The antigen is not known.

The chain combines TRBV25-1 with TRBJ2-3, with D hard to call. This sequence was found in a human donor with alopecia areata. This sample comprised CD4+ T cells sorted from blood, obtained at week 24, from a patient treated with tofacitinib. CDR3 in DNA: TGTGCCAGCAGTGAATACGGCTTCAGCACAGATACGCAGTATTTT. This gives the protein CASSEYGFSTDTQYF.